This is a list of T cell receptor beta chains from one sample in a study of CD8 T cells in ankylosing spondylitis. TCRdb ran MiXCR on the 5' RACE reads and lists one entry per CDR3 protein. The sample carries 25,000 to 35,000 distinct CDR3 sequences, about 29% recorded once. Sequencing input: synovial fluid, either unsorted or a sorted T cell fraction (not recorded which). These receptors were obtained from a male donor with ankylosing spondylitis. Each CDR3 is given with its conserved first and last residue. Each record gives: D gene, clone size, J gene, V gene, CDR3 DNA, CDR3 protein. D genes are given only for firm matches. The listing skips clone size in some rows; elsewhere it reads once, few, many or a size class.

>.|many|TRBJ1-5|TRBV6-1
TGTGCCAGCAGTGATACCCATGGCAGCTTAAATCAGCCCCAGCATTTT
CASSDTHGSLNQPQHF
>.|.|TRBJ2-3|TRBV7-8
TGTGCCAGCAGCTCCGACGTAGATACGCAGTATTTT
CASSSDVDTQYF
>TRBD2|.|TRBJ2-7|TRBV9
TGTGCCAGCAGCCCTTGGACTAGTCCAAATGCCGAGCAGTACTTC
CASSPWTSPNAEQYF
>TRBD2|few|TRBJ2-1|TRBV7-9
TGTGCCACCTTTGGGACTAGAAGATTGGATGAGCAGTTCTTC
CATFGTRRLDEQFF
>TRBD2|.|TRBJ2-3|TRBV5-1
TGCGCCAGCAGCTTGGGGGTAGCGGGATTCACAGATACGCAGTATTTT
CASSLGVAGFTDTQYF
>.|.|TRBJ2-3|TRBV7-6
TGTGCCAGCAGATGGACATCCTCTAGCACAGATACGCAGTATTTT
CASRWTSSSTDTQYF
>.|many|TRBJ1-5|TRBV9
TGTGCCAGCAGCGTAGGCGCAGGGAATCAGCCCCAGCATTTT
CASSVGAGNQPQHF
>.|many|TRBJ2-1|TRBV15
TGTGCCACCAGCATGGAGGGGGTTAGCAATGAGCAGTTCTTC
CATSMEGVSNEQFF
>.|.|TRBJ2-3|TRBV11-1
TGTGCCAGCAGCCCTCTAACAGCGGACCGTGCCCGCACAGATACGCAGTATTTT
CASSPLTADRARTDTQYF
>TRBD1|.|TRBJ2-2|TRBV2
TGTGCCAGCAGTGCAGGGACAGGGTACACCGGGGAGCTGTTTTTT
CASSAGTGYTGELFF
>.|.|TRBJ2-7|TRBV20-1
TGCAGTGCGCCGGTGGGGGAAGAGCAGTACTTC
CSAPVGEEQYF
>TRBD2|.|TRBJ2-7|TRBV12-3/TRBV12-4
TGTGCCAGCAGACGACTAGCGGGAGGGTACGAGCAGTACTTC
CASRRLAGGYEQYF
>TRBD2|few|TRBJ2-7|TRBV20-1
TGCAGTGCTAGAGGGCGGGAGGAATTTACCTACGAGCAGTACTTC
CSARGREEFTYEQYF
>.|.|TRBJ1-5|TRBV12-3/TRBV12-4
TGTGCCAGCACCACAGTGGGGGCTTATAGCAATCAGCCCCAGCATTTT
CASTTVGAYSNQPQHF
>.|medium-sized|TRBJ2-2|TRBV11-2
TGTGCCAGCAGCCCCGGGGTAGGGATTAGCGGGGAGCTGTTTTTT
CASSPGVGISGELFF
>.|few|TRBJ2-1|TRBV11-1
TGTGCCAGCAGCTTAGGCGGGGACTACAATGAGCAGTTCTTC
CASSLGGDYNEQFF
>.|.|TRBJ2-1|TRBV5-1
TGCGCCAGCAGCTTGGCGCGGGACAGCAATGAGCAGTTCTTC
CASSLARDSNEQFF
>TRBD1|.|TRBJ1-2|TRBV29-1
TGCAGCGTTTTTTGGACCCTGACAGGGGATCACTATGGCTACACCTTC
CSVFWTLTGDHYGYTF
>.|.|TRBJ2-6|TRBV5-1
TGCGCCAGCAGGGACTCTGGGGCCAACGTCCTGACTTTC
CASRDSGANVLTF
>.|few|TRBJ1-2|TRBV4-2
TGTGCCAGCAGCCAAGTCTTTAGGGAGTCCGATGACTATGGCTACACCTTC
CASSQVFRESDDYGYTF
>TRBD2|few|TRBJ2-1|TRBV5-1
TGCGCCAGCAGCTTCTCTAGCGGGATCTACAATGAGCAGTTCTTC
CASSFSSGIYNEQFF
>TRBD2|.|TRBJ2-3|TRBV3-1
TGTGCCTGCACCAAGGATCCGGCTGACGCGGGAGGGGTAGATACGCAGTATTTT
CACTKDPADAGGVDTQYF
>TRBD1|few|TRBJ1-3|TRBV27
TGTGCCAGCAGTTTGTCCGGGACAGATAGAAACACCATATATTTT
CASSLSGTDRNTIYF
>.|many|TRBJ1-5|TRBV20-1
TGCAGTGCTAGGAAGGGACTAAGCAATCAGCCCCAGCATTTT
CSARKGLSNQPQHF
>.|.|TRBJ2-1|TRBV7-2
TGTGCCAGCAGCTTAGGGGGGGTAGGCAATGAGCAGTTCTTC
CASSLGGVGNEQFF
>TRBD1|few|TRBJ1-5|TRBV27
TGTGCCAGCAAAACACAGGGGATCAATCAGCCCCAGCATTTT
CASKTQGINQPQHF
>TRBD1|many|TRBJ1-1|TRBV4-1
TGCGCCAGCAGCCGCGTCGGGACAGACGACACTGAAGCTTTCTTT
CASSRVGTDDTEAFF
>.|.|TRBJ1-2|TRBV6-1
TGTGCCAGCAGTCCCCGGAGGGGTACGGATGGCTACACCTTC
CASSPRRGTDGYTF
>.|few|TRBJ1-5|TRBV6-5
TGTGCCAGCAGTTTTGGGCCGCCCGGTCAGCCCCAGCATTTT
CASSFGPPGQPQHF
>TRBD2|few|TRBJ2-1|TRBV12-3/TRBV12-4
TGTGCCAGCAGTTTAGGGGAGGGTATATACAATGAGCAGTTCTTC
CASSLGEGIYNEQFF
>.|many|TRBJ2-7|TRBV10-3
TGTGCCATCAGTGTAAGTCGGGCATCCTACGAGCAGTACTTC
CAISVSRASYEQYF